This is a list of T cell receptor beta chains from one sample in a study of T cell responses to AZD1222 COVID-19 vaccine. The method was immunoSEQ multiplex PCR; TCRdb's version includes in-frame clones alone and lacks a portion of them. The repertoire holds tens of thousands of clones, 87% seen once, with around 1.5% in the top ten. The source material was peripheral blood, sampled on day 0 of AZD1222 vaccination. All receptors come from an adult in good health. Both conserved end residues are part of each CDR3. The D gene is left open where the match is weak. Expanded clones are given a class, and other clones once, few, many or no size at all.

.	.	TRBJ1-3	TRBV10-3	CAIGTAGNTIYF	TGTGCCATCGGGACGGCTGGAAACACCATATATTTT
.	.	TRBJ2-4	TRBV18	CASSPRVQALAKNIQYF	TGTGCCAGCTCACCACGGGTACAGGCCTTAGCCAAAAACATTCAGTACTTC
.	.	TRBJ1-1	TRBV19	CASKERERNTEAFF	TGTGCCAGTAAGGAAAGGGAGAGAAACACTGAAGCTTTCTTT
.	.	TRBJ2-6	TRBV10-3	CAISGGSGANVLTF	TGTGCCATCAGTGGGGGTTCTGGGGCCAACGTCCTGACTTTC
.	.	TRBJ1-1	TRBV19	CASSGDGTNTEAFF	TGTGCCAGTAGTGGGGACGGAACTAACACTGAAGCTTTCTTT
once	.	TRBJ1-2	TRBV13	CASSLARPGYGYTF	TGTGCCAGCAGCTTGGCTCGACCCGGCTATGGCTACACCTTC
.	.	TRBJ1-1	TRBV7-9	CASSYVGTVTEAFF	TGTGCCAGCAGCTACGTCGGGACGGTAACGGAAGCTTTCTTT
.	.	TRBJ1-2	TRBV3-1/TRBV3-2	CASSRGGGVLRNYGYTF	TGTGCCAGCAGCCGAGGCGGGGGCGTCCTTCGGAACTATGGCTACACCTTC
.	.	TRBJ1-5	TRBV6-5	CASSYARGSQPQHF	TGTGCCAGCAGTTACGCCAGGGGAAGCCAGCCCCAGCATTTT
.	TRBD1	TRBJ1-4	TRBV15	CATVNRGTNEKLFF	TGTGCCACCGTCAACAGGGGAACTAATGAAAAACTGTTTTTT
once	.	TRBJ1-1	TRBV11-2	CASSLDRTFGSSYTEAFF	TGTGCCAGCAGCTTAGATCGGACATTCGGGTCATCTTACACTGAAGCTTTCTTT
.	TRBD2	TRBJ2-1	TRBV2	CASRDTSGNYNEQFF	TGTGCCAGCAGGGATACTAGCGGAAATTACAATGAGCAGTTCTTC
.	.	TRBJ2-2	TRBV2	CASRQLANTGELFF	TGTGCCAGCAGGCAGCTAGCAAACACCGGGGAGCTGTTTTTT
few	TRBD1	TRBJ1-5	TRBV18	CASSLDRFQYSNQPQHF	TGTGCCAGCTCGCTGGACAGGTTCCAATATAGCAATCAGCCCCAGCATTTT
.	.	TRBJ2-7	TRBV21-1	CASSKEQGCHEQYF	TGTGCCAGCAGCAAAGAGCAGGGGTGTCACGAGCAGTACTTC
.	.	TRBJ1-4	TRBV18	CASSPILSEPEKLFF	TGTGCCAGCTCACCGATATTATCGGAACCTGAAAAACTGTTTTTT
.	TRBD1	TRBJ2-6	TRBV2	CASSESATGFRANVLTF	TGTGCCAGCAGTGAATCGGCGACAGGGTTTCGGGCCAACGTCCTGACTTTC
.	.	TRBJ1-2	TRBV4-2	CASSQSPGVGGYTF	TGTGCCAGCAGCCAATCTCCGGGGGTGGGTGGCTACACCTTC
.	.	TRBJ1-5	TRBV19	CASSIRQSYQPQHF	TGTGCCAGTAGTATCAGACAGTCCTATCAGCCCCAGCATTTT
.	TRBD1	TRBJ1-1	TRBV9	CASSVVGQGALSAEAFF	TGTGCCAGCAGCGTAGTGGGACAGGGGGCCCTTAGCGCTGAAGCTTTCTTT
.	.	TRBJ1-4	TRBV18	CASSAGTNEKLFF	TGTGCCAGCTCAGCTGGAACTAATGAAAAACTGTTTTTT
.	.	TRBJ2-5	TRBV7-9	CASSLGATLRETQYF	TGTGCCAGCAGCTTAGGGGCCACCTTACGGGAGACCCAGTACTTC
.	TRBD1	TRBJ1-1	TRBV6-5	CASRKTGATEAFF	TGTGCCAGCAGAAAGACAGGGGCCACTGAAGCTTTCTTT
few	.	TRBJ2-6	TRBV14	CASSPRSSTGANVLTF	TGTGCCAGCAGCCCGAGGTCGAGCACTGGGGCCAACGTCCTGACTTTC
.	TRBD1	TRBJ1-5	TRBV2	CASSGQDGGPQHF	TGTGCCAGCAGCGGACAGGACGGTGGGCCCCAGCATTTT
.	.	TRBJ1-1	TRBV6-5	CASSYMAEAFF	TGTGCCAGCAGTTACATGGCGGAAGCTTTCTTT
.	TRBD2	TRBJ2-1	TRBV7-9	CASSNHGRSNYNEQFF	TGTGCCAGCAGTAACCACGGGAGGTCGAACTACAATGAGCAGTTCTTC
.	.	TRBJ2-7	TRBV7-9	CASSRIPDREGYEQYF	TGTGCCAGCAGCCGCATCCCGGACAGGGAGGGCTACGAGCAGTACTTC
.	.	TRBJ2-2	TRBV19	CASSIGQNTGELFF	TGTGCCAGTAGTATAGGGCAGAACACCGGGGAGCTGTTTTTT
once	.	TRBJ1-1	TRBV29-1	CSVERGLGWDTEAFF	TGCAGCGTTGAAAGGGGTCTTGGATGGGACACTGAAGCTTTCTTT
.	.	TRBJ1-2	TRBV5-5	CASSLEGGSSYGYTF	TGTGCCAGCAGCTTGGAAGGAGGGTCGAGCTATGGCTACACCTTC
.	.	TRBJ1-1	TRBV19	CASSTSVARGTEAFF	TGTGCCAGTAGCACGTCGGTGGCTCGAGGCACTGAAGCTTTCTTT
.	.	TRBJ1-6	TRBV2	CATQQGFASPLHF	TGTGCCACCCAGCAGGGTTTCGCATCACCCCTCCACTTT
.	.	TRBJ2-7	TRBV6-5	CASIQGNRFYEQYF	TGTGCCAGCATCCAGGGAAACAGGTTCTACGAGCAGTACTTC
.	.	TRBJ1-2	TRBV21-1	CASSKDNRGPGYGYTF	TGTGCCAGCAGCAAAGACAACAGGGGGCCTGGCTATGGCTACACCTTC